One and the same sample provided the 26 T cell receptor beta chains below, sequenced in a study of OX40 agonist ivuxolimab in advanced cancers. Clones were sequenced by immunoSEQ multiplex PCR, and TCRdb holds only the in-frame ones, with some missing. The sample carries approximately 50,000 clones, around 85% recorded once. The sample in question was CD4+ or CD8+ T cells sorted from blood, obtained in a trial of the OX40 agonist ivuxolimab. The receptors shown here come from an adult with an advanced solid tumor such as melanoma, head and neck, liver or kidney cancer.

The CDR3 reads CASSEVSGRALYEQFF. For the CDR3, the DNA is TGTGCCAGCAGTGAAGTAAGCGGGAGGGCCCTCTATGAGCAGTTCTTC. The V call is TRBV25-1, the J call TRBJ2-1; 10 bases agree with TRBD2. V lost 2 bases and J lost 8; bases outside the gene matches: 9. Germline values: CDR1 MGHDK, CDR2 SYGVNS. This CDR3 spans 16 amino acids. Using reference TRBV25-1 and TRBJ2-1 for the parts outside the CDR3, the full variable domain is EADIYQTPRYLVIGTGKKITLECSQTMGHDKMYWYQQDPGMELHLIHYSYGVNSTEKGDLSSESTVSRIRTEHFPLTLESARPSHTSQYLCASSEVSGRALYEQFFGPGTRLTVL.

The genes are TRBV6-9 and TRBJ2-3, with D unresolved. The CDR3 contains 12 residues. Looked up from germline, CDR1 is MNHGY and CDR2 is SVAAGI. Trimming took off 6 bases at V and 4 bases at J, with 8 bases between the two ends. CDR3 sequence: CASRGRADTQYF. CDR3 DNA: TGTGCCAGCAGAGGGCGAGCAGATACGCAGTATTTT.

CDR3 protein: CASSAGRNTGELFF. The CDR3 DNA follows: TGTGCCAGCAGTGCGGGACGAAATACCGGGGAGCTGTTTTTT. The chain joins TRBV6-1 to TRBJ2-2, with D perhaps matching TRBD1 or TRBD2 (5 bases each). The CDR3 is made up of 14 amino acids. Germline CDR1 MNHNS, CDR2 SASEGT. Trimming shortened V by 4 bases and J by 5 bases, and 11 bases separated the two germline ends.

This chain joins TRBV19 and TRBJ1-6; 10 bases line up with TRBD1. V was pared by 3 bases and J by 0 bases, with 8 bases of the junction left unmatched. Germline V CDR1 and CDR2: LNHDA, SQIVND (reference sequence). The CDR3 is 19 residues long. The CDR3 DNA is TGTGCCAGTAGTATCCGGGACAGGGGATTCCGCTCCTATAATTCACCCCTCCACTTT. Its protein is CASSIRDRGFRSYNSPLHF.

As to this clone: Distinct nucleotide sequences in the sample also encode this CDR3. This chain uses TRBV6-5 with TRBJ2-5, with TRBD2 matching 7 bases. Germline CDR1 MNHEY, CDR2 SVGAGI. The trim removed 6 bases at V and 2 bases at J, leaving 6 bases unmatched. This CDR3 region has 14 residues. The CDR3 coding sequence is TGTGCCAGCAGCCCCGGGGGAGGGCAAGAGACCCAGTACTTC. It yields the protein CASSPGGGQETQYF.

The chain is built from TRBV5-1 and TRBJ1-6; possible D gene TRBD1, 5 bases. V dropped 0 bases and J dropped 8 bases, with 12 bases sitting between them. This CDR3 region has 15 residues. From germline, CDR1 is SGHRS and CDR2 YFSETQ. The CDR3 DNA reads as TGCGCCAGCAGCTTGGAGGAGGTAGGGGATTCACCCCTCCACTTT. This gives the protein CASSLEEVGDSPLHF.

J is TRBJ2-3 and V is TRBV10-1, with D unclear. Germline V gene data show CDR1 as WNHNN and CDR2 as SYGVQD (reference sequence). V was pared by 2 bases and J by 2 bases, with 5 bases between. The CDR3 is 13 amino acids. This chain's CDR3 is CASSEIPTDTQYF. In DNA, the CDR3 is TGCGCCAGCAGTGAGATCCCCACAGATACGCAGTATTTT.

The chain has TRBV2 and TRBJ2-4; D is possibly TRBD2 (6 bases). Per germline, CDR1 SNHLY and CDR2 FYNNEI. This CDR3 has 14 amino acids. V was cut by 4 bases and J by 0 bases, with 7 bases left in between. The CDR3 here is CASSGREAKNIQYF. As DNA, the CDR3 is TGTGCCAGCAGTGGGCGGGAAGCCAAAAACATTCAGTACTTC.

This chain links TRBV6-1 with TRBJ2-5; D perhaps matches TRBD1 (5 bases). CDR3 length: 14 amino acids. V was pared by 2 bases and J by 6 bases, with 13 bases between. CDR1 and CDR2 from the germline V gene are MNHNS and SASEGT. The CDR3, as DNA: TGTGCCAGCAGTGAATACGGCAGGGCACAGACCCAGTACTTC. This sequence encodes CASSEYGRAQTQYF.

Concerning this clone: In the same sample, other DNA sequences code for this CDR3. The V call is TRBV30, the J call TRBJ2-7, with 8 bases fitting TRBD2. Per germline, CDR1 GTSNPN and CDR2 SVGIG (reference sequence). CDR3 length equals 15 residues. The CDR3: CAGRGGAESSYEQYF. CDR3 nucleotides: TGTGCTGGCCGGGGGGGGGCGGAAAGCTCCTACGAGCAGTACTTC. Full variable domain (outside the CDR3, taken from reference TRBV30 and TRBJ2-7): SQTIHQWPATLVQPVGSPLSLECTVEGTSNPNLYWYRQAAGRGLQLLFYSVGIGQISSEVPQNLSASRPQDRQFILSSKKLLLSDSGFYLCAGRGGAESSYEQYFGPGTRLTVT.

This clone was detected a few times. V gene TRBV11-2 combines with J gene TRBJ2-1; 10 positions match TRBD2. CDR1 and CDR2 (germline): SGHAT, FQNNGV. J was trimmed by 0 bases and V by 1 base; bases with no gene match: 9. The CDR3 runs 19 residues. The CDR3 DNA reads TGTGCCAGCAGCTTAGGCAAAAAACTAGCGGGATTCTCCTACAATGAGCAGTTCTTC. As protein: CASSLGKKLAGFSYNEQFF. Filled out from reference TRBV11-2 and TRBJ2-1, the complete variable domain reads EAGVAQSPRYKIIEKRQSVAFWCNPISGHATLYWYQQILGQGPKLLIQFQNNGVVDDSQLPKDRFSAERLKGVDSTLKIQPAKLEDSAVYLCASSLGKKLAGFSYNEQFFGPGTRLTVL.

This clone was counted a single time. The rearrangement joins TRBV5-6 to TRBJ2-5, with 13 bases identical to TRBD2. Germline CDR1 is SGHDT and CDR2 is YYEEEE. This CDR3 is built from 17 residues. V shed 4 bases and J 5 bases; nucleotides not matched to a gene: 11. CDR3 sequence: CASSRTSGSPDLETQYF. The CDR3 DNA is TGTGCCAGCAGCAGGACTAGCGGGAGCCCTGATTTGGAGACCCAGTACTTC.

This chain connects TRBV27 to TRBJ2-7, with a possible D match to TRBD1 (6 bases). The CDR3 is made up of 14 amino acids. V was trimmed by 4 bases and J by 5 bases, leaving 15 bases between them. CDR1 MNHEY and CDR2 SMNVEV come from the germline V gene (reference sequence). The CDR3, as DNA: TGTGCCAGCAGTTACGGCAGGGGATTAGACGAGCAGTACTTC. Its translation is CASSYGRGLDEQYF.

The CDR3 nucleotides read TGTGCCAGTAGCATTCGCATCGGGACAGGGGACAGGGGCGGGGAGCTGTTTTTT. It specifies CASSIRIGTGDRGGELFF. The rearrangement uses TRBV19 and TRBJ2-2; TRBD1 aligns across 10 bases. The CDR3 has 18 residues. Germline values: CDR1 LNHDA, CDR2 SQIVND (reference sequence). Trimming took 6 bases from V and 7 from J; bases not matched to a gene: 17.

The chain is built from TRBV2 and TRBJ2-7; D is unresolved. Germline V gene data show CDR1 as SNHLY and CDR2 as FYNNEI. The CDR3 is made up of 15 amino acids. The germline V and J ends were trimmed by 7 bases and 2 bases, with 18 bases remaining between them. This CDR3 reads CASTPQVSSPYEQYF. The CDR3 DNA reads TGTGCCAGCACCCCCCAGGTCTCCTCTCCCTACGAGCAGTACTTC.

CDR3 in amino acids: CASSEYRDTEAFF. The CDR3 coding sequence is TGTGCCAGCAGTGAATACCGGGACACTGAAGCTTTCTTT. V is TRBV6-1 and J is TRBJ1-1, with unresolved D. CDR1 is MNHNS, CDR2 SASEGT, per germline. CDR3 length: 13 amino acids. Deletions cut 2 bases from V and 3 bases from J, with 7 bases between.

This rearrangement joins TRBV4-1 to TRBJ1-4; 9 positions match TRBD1. Germline V gives CDR1 MGHRA, CDR2 YSYEKL. CDR3 size: 15 residues. With V trimmed by 1 base and J by 8 bases, 5 bases remained unmatched. CDR3 nucleotides: TGCGCCAGCAGCCAAGGGACAGGGGCTCGGGAAAAACTGTTTTTT. Amino acids: CASSQGTGAREKLFF.

This clone occurred a few times. The chain combines TRBV7-9 with TRBJ1-1, with D hard to call. Per the germline V gene, CDR1 is SEHNR and CDR2 is FQNEAQ (reference sequence). With 0 bases removed from V and 4 bases from J, the gap between germline ends came to 3 bases. This CDR3 comprises 12 residues. This CDR3 is CASSLAGTEAFF. The CDR3 coding sequence is TGTGCCAGCAGCTTAGCGGGCACTGAAGCTTTCTTT.

The rearrangement uses TRBV7-2 and TRBJ1-1, with D unclear. Germline-derived CDR1 and CDR2 are SGHTA and FQGNSA. V was shortened by 5 bases and J by 0 bases, with 16 bases between the two germline ends. The CDR3 contains 16 residues. CDR3 sequence: CASSRMRTVMNTEAFF. As DNA, the CDR3 is TGTGCCAGCAGCCGAATGAGAACAGTGATGAACACTGAAGCTTTCTTT.

J is TRBJ2-5 and V is TRBV19, with D tentatively TRBD2 (6 bases). With 4 bases removed from V and 9 bases from J, the gap between germline ends came to 9 bases. In germline, CDR1 is LNHDA, CDR2 SQIVND (reference sequence). This CDR3 is 11 amino acids long. CDR3 nucleotides: TGTGCCAGTAGTAGGTGGGAGGCCCAGTACTTC. Amino acids: CASSRWEAQYF.

The chain is built from TRBV4-2 and TRBJ2-3, with TRBD2 as a possible D gene (5 bases). Germline V CDR1 and CDR2: LGHNA, YNFKEQ. Trimming took off 8 bases at V and 0 bases at J, with 12 bases between the two ends. The CDR3 is 14 amino acids. The CDR3 sequence: CASAAGGSTDTQYF. The CDR3 bases are TGTGCCAGCGCTGCCGGAGGTAGCACAGATACGCAGTATTTT.

The gene calls are TRBV30 and TRBJ1-1; 10 bases are shared with TRBD1. This CDR3 region has 17 residues. The ends lost 5 bases at V and 1 base at J; junction bases unmatched: 13. Germline CDR1 reads GTSNPN; CDR2 reads SVGIG (reference sequence). The CDR3 here is CAWGSKDRGRSNTEAFF. CDR3 bases: TGTGCCTGGGGCTCAAAAGACAGGGGGCGGTCGAACACTGAAGCTTTCTTT.

This chain links TRBV6-5 with TRBJ1-2; perhaps TRBD1 as D (6 bases). V was trimmed by 8 bases and J by 3 bases, leaving 13 bases between them. The germline gives CDR1 MNHEY, CDR2 SVGAGI. The CDR3 spans 13 residues. CDR3: CASGRYRDYGYTF. The CDR3, as DNA: TGTGCCAGCGGGCGGTACAGGGACTATGGCTACACCTTC.

The chain is built from TRBV12-5 and TRBJ1-6; D is undetermined. This CDR3 region has 14 residues. In germline, CDR1 is LGHNT, CDR2 FRNRAP. V lost 7 bases to trimming and J lost 10 bases, with 17 bases between them. The CDR3 sequence is CASAKDGLGSPLHF. Written as DNA, the CDR3 is TGTGCTAGTGCTAAGGACGGCCTGGGGTCACCCCTCCACTTT.

Comments on this clone: The sample holds other DNA sequences that translate to the same CDR3. The V gene is TRBV7-9, the J gene TRBJ2-7; D gene uncertain. CDR3 length equals 13 residues. V lost 5 bases to trimming and J lost 4 bases, with 12 bases between them. Germline V gene lookup returns CDR1 SEHNR and CDR2 FQNEAQ (reference sequence). The CDR3 DNA sequence: TGTGCCAGCAGCCCCAAGGGCCCGTACGAGCAGTACTTC. This encodes CASSPKGPYEQYF.

The genes are TRBV7-8 and TRBJ2-1, with 13 bases lining up with TRBD2. Looked up from germline, CDR1 is SGHVS and CDR2 is FQNEAQ. With 4 bases clipped from V and 9 bases from J, the junction kept 9 bases outside the gene matches. The length of the CDR3 is 16 residues. The CDR3 sequence: CASSSTGTSGKGEQFF. CDR3 nucleotide sequence: TGTGCCAGCAGCTCCACCGGGACTAGCGGGAAGGGTGAGCAGTTCTTC.